The subject of this entry is one TCR beta chain. The antigen remains undetermined. Unique molecular identifiers featured in how the TCRbeta library was prepared. TCRdb processed the PCR reads anew with MiXCR; each CDR3 protein has one entry. The sample consists of some 150,000 distinct CDR3 sequences, roughly 9% of them appearing once. The germline V and J ends were trimmed by 5 bases and 7 bases, with 11 bases remaining between them. This CDR3 has 13 amino acids. Germline V gives CDR1 ENHRY, CDR2 SYGVKD. These data belong to a study of T-cell reconstitution after alpha-beta-depleted transplantation in children. Study-wide results and caveats: Certain patients had high TCRbeta diversity at day 60, and it came from recipient T cells and thymic progenitors that survived.

The chain combines TRBV10-3 with TRBJ2-2; a weak D match, TRBD1 (6 bases). This material consisted of PBMCs, mostly from graft donor cells, taken 180 days after TCRalphabeta/CD19-depleted stem cell transplant. The receptor was isolated from a female patient between 2 and 15 years old who had a stem cell transplant for congenital amegakaryocytic thrombocytopenia, so the T cells may come from the graft donor. This CDR3 reads CAISHGTLGELFF. Here the CDR3 DNA reads TGTGCCATCAGTCACGGGACACTCGGGGAGCTGTTTTTT.